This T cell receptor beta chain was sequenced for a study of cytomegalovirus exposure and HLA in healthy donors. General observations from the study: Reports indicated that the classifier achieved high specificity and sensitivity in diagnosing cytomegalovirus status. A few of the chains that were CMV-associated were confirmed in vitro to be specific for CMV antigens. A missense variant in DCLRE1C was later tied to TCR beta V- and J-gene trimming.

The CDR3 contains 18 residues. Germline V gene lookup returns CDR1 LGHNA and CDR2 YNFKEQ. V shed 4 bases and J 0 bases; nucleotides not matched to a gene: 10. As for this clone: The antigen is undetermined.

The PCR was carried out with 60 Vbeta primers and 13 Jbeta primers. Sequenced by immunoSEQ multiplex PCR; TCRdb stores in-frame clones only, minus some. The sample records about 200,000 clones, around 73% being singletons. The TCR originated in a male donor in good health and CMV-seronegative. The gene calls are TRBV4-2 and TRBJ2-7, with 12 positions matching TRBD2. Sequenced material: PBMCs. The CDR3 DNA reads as TGTGCCAGCAGCCCAGCCGGGACTAGCGGGCCTTTCTCCTACGAGCAGTACTTC. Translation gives CASSPAGTSGPFSYEQYF.